A single sample is the source of the 15 T cell receptor beta chains below, sequenced in a study of T cell responses to AZD1222 COVID-19 vaccine. Generated by immunoSEQ multiplex PCR, the TCRdb table keeps only in-frame clones and is missing some. The sample holds roughly 130,000 clones, 91% seen once. The material sequenced was peripheral blood, taken on day 0 of AZD1222 vaccination. These receptors all stem from an adult in good health.

The gene calls are TRBV7-2 and TRBJ1-3, with D hard to call. Germline V CDR1 and CDR2: SGHTA, FQGNSA. Trimming removed 4 bases from V and 13 bases from J, with 17 bases in between. The CDR3 totals 13 residues. The CDR3 spells CASSSGPVPVIYF. DNA for the CDR3: TGTGCCAGCAGCTCGGGTCCGGTACCAGTAATATATTTT.

CDR3 DNA sequence: TGTGCCAGCAGCTTTAGCGGCTCCTACGAGCAGTACTTC. This codes for CASSFSGSYEQYF. The rearrangement joins TRBV7-8 to TRBJ2-7, with D possibly TRBD2 on 6 matching bases. The germline gives CDR1 SGHVS, CDR2 FQNEAQ. The CDR3 runs to 13 residues. V shed 3 bases and J shed 0 bases, with 6 bases lying between them.

This sequence joins TRBV15 and TRBJ1-2; TRBD1 agrees at 11 bases. Unmatched junction bases numbered 5, after V lost 0 bases and J lost 2 bases. The germline V gene encodes CDR1 LNHNV and CDR2 YYDKDF (reference sequence). This CDR3 spans 17 amino acids. CDR3 residues: CATSRDYGQGANYGYTF. The CDR3, as DNA: TGTGCCACCAGCAGAGATTACGGACAGGGGGCAAACTATGGCTACACCTTC. The full variable domain, its missing parts supplied by reference TRBV15 and TRBJ1-2, is DAMVIQNPRYQVTQFGKPVTLSCSQTLNHNVMYWYQQKSSQAPKLLFHYYDKDFNNEADTPDNFQSRRPNTSFCFLDIRSPGLGDTAMYLCATSRDYGQGANYGYTFGSGTRLTVV.

This rearrangement joins TRBV7-2 to TRBJ2-7; 7 nucleotides match TRBD1. Germline loops: CDR1 SGHTA, CDR2 FQGNSA. This CDR3 has 15 amino acids. The V gene end was trimmed by 5 bases and the J gene end by 0 bases; junction bases not matched to a gene: 7. The CDR3 protein is CASSKGTASSYEQYF. The CDR3 DNA is TGTGCCAGCAGCAAAGGGACAGCGAGCTCCTACGAGCAGTACTTC.

Here the CDR3 reads CASSYSSGTGVYEQYF. The CDR3 nucleotides read TGTGCCAGCAGTTACTCCTCCGGGACAGGGGTCTACGAGCAGTACTTC. The V gene is TRBV6-5, the J gene TRBJ2-7, with TRBD1 matching over 10 bases. The V gene's germline CDR1 is MNHEY and CDR2 SVGAGI. This CDR3 is 16 amino acids long. V was clipped by 0 bases and J by 3 bases; unmatched bases: 5.

The gene calls are TRBV5-1 and TRBJ1-1; weak D call: TRBD1 (6 bases). The germline CDR1 and CDR2 sequences are SGHRS and YFSETQ. This CDR3 has 14 residues. V shed 4 bases and J shed 4 bases, with 14 bases lying between them. This CDR3 reads CASSLQGKGTEAFF. The CDR3, as DNA: TGCGCCAGCAGCCTTCAGGGGAAGGGCACTGAAGCTTTCTTT.

This clone was detected only once. CDR3 protein: CASAGVDNSPLHF. The CDR3 DNA reads TGTGCCAGCGCAGGAGTTGATAATTCACCCCTCCACTTT. V usage is TRBV14 and J usage is TRBJ1-6; D remains ambiguous. Between the trimmed V and J ends, which lost 8 bases and 5 bases, there was a span of 10 bases. CDR3 length: 13 residues. Looked up from germline, CDR1 is SGHDN and CDR2 is FVKESK.

The chain joins TRBV7-9 to TRBJ1-6; 7 nucleotides align to TRBD1. Germline CDR1 SEHNR, CDR2 FQNEAQ (reference sequence). J was trimmed by 9 bases and V by 6 bases; bases with no gene match: 8. The length of the CDR3 is 14 residues. CDR3 protein: CASRSETGSSPLHF. CDR3 in DNA: TGTGCCAGCAGATCGGAGACAGGGTCTTCACCCCTCCACTTT.

The V call is TRBV18, the J call TRBJ1-1; the D is unclear. Germline V lookup: CDR1 KGHSH, CDR2 LQKENI. The V end lost 3 bases, the J end lost 0 bases, and 11 bases lay between the germline ends. The CDR3 is 15 amino acids. The DNA for the CDR3 is TGTGCCAGCTCACCCCTGGAGGGTATGAACACTGAAGCTTTCTTT. Its protein is CASSPLEGMNTEAFF.

The chain is built from TRBV3-1 (or the pseudogene TRBV3-2) and TRBJ2-7, with D perhaps TRBD1 (5 bases). CDR3 length: 15 residues. The germline gives CDR1 LGHDT, CDR2 YNNKEL (reference sequence). V gave up 2 bases and J gave up 3 bases, with 14 bases separating them. The CDR3 loop is CASSQLRTPNYEQYF. The CDR3 nucleotides read TGTGCCAGCAGCCAATTGAGGACACCAAACTACGAGCAGTACTTC.

V usage is TRBV2 and J usage is TRBJ1-2; 7 positions match TRBD1. The germline V gene encodes CDR1 SNHLY and CDR2 FYNNEI. CDR3 size: 12 residues. Losses at the gene ends were 8 bases for V and 3 bases for J; bases not matched to a gene: 3. CDR3 sequence reads: CASPGTDYGYTF. The CDR3 DNA reads as TGTGCCAGCCCCGGGACAGACTATGGCTACACCTTC.

V is TRBV3-1 (or the pseudogene TRBV3-2) and J is TRBJ1-4; D is uncertain. Germline V gene sequence: CDR1 LGHDT, CDR2 YNNKEL (reference sequence). With 0 bases removed from V and 11 bases from J, the gap between germline ends came to 4 bases. The CDR3 extends over 11 amino acids. CDR3 bases: TGTGCCAGCAGCCAAGAGGGGAAACTGTTTTTT. Translated: CASSQEGKLFF.

The J gene is TRBJ2-5, the V gene TRBV5-1, with TRBD2 matching 10 bases. This CDR3 comprises 18 residues. CDR1 and CDR2 (germline): SGHRS, YFSETQ. The V segment lost 5 bases and the J segment 4 bases; nucleotides outside the gene matches: 17. The CDR3 loop reads CASSTAVGASGSGETQYF. CDR3 DNA sequence: TGCGCCAGCAGTACTGCGGTGGGAGCTAGCGGGAGTGGAGAGACCCAGTACTTC.

This chain links TRBV7-2 with TRBJ2-3, with 12 bases that match TRBD2. Looked up from germline, CDR1 is SGHTA and CDR2 is FQGNSA. The CDR3 runs to 17 residues. The junction had 9 bases not matched to a gene; V was cut back by 5 bases and J by 3 bases. CDR3 region: CASSIQLAGGATDTQYF. The CDR3 DNA reads as TGTGCCAGCAGCATACAACTAGCGGGGGGAGCGACAGATACGCAGTATTTT. The whole variable domain, remainder taken from reference TRBV7-2 and TRBJ2-3, is GAGVSQSPSNKVTEKGKDVELRCDPISGHTALYWYRQSLGQGLEFLIYFQGNSAPDKSGLPSDRFSAERTGGSVSTLTIQRTQQEDSAVYLCASSIQLAGGATDTQYFGPGTRLTVL.

This chain joins TRBV7-8 and TRBJ2-7; D not certain. Germline CDR1 SGHVS, CDR2 FQNEAQ. With 5 bases removed from V and 4 bases from J, the gap between germline ends came to 18 bases. This CDR3 is 15 amino acids long. CDR3 in DNA: TGTGCCAGCAGCCCAAGAACGCAGGTGGCGTACGAGCAGTACTTC. Protein sequence: CASSPRTQVAYEQYF.